A single sample is the source of the 21 T cell receptor beta chains below, sequenced in a study of blood T cell repertoires in COVID-19. The method was immunoSEQ multiplex PCR; TCRdb's version includes in-frame clones alone and lacks a portion of them. Here the sample spans 130,000 to 150,000 clones, 75% to 90% being singletons. Sequenced material: peripheral blood. These receptors originate from a human donor in a cohort sampled during active COVID-19.

The CDR3 nucleotides read TGTGCCAGCAGCTTGGATGTGGGGCGTACCGCTCGCACTGAAGCTTTCTTT. Its translation: CASSLDVGRTARTEAFF. The chain uses TRBV5-5 and TRBJ1-1; a possible D gene is TRBD1 (5 bases). Trimming shortened V by 0 bases and J by 4 bases, and 19 bases separated the two germline ends. CDR3 length: 17 amino acids. Germline assignment: CDR1 SGHKS and CDR2 YYEKEE (reference sequence).

This rearrangement joins TRBV6-1 to TRBJ1-6; D perhaps matches TRBD1 (5 bases). CDR1 is MNHNS and CDR2 is SASEGT in the germline V gene. V lost 3 bases to trimming and J lost 7 bases, with 10 bases between them. The CDR3 sequence is 14 residues long. In DNA form, the CDR3 reads TGTGCCAGCAGTGAGGCAGGGCCGAATTCACCCCTCCACTTT. Translation gives CASSEAGPNSPLHF.

The chain combines TRBV28 with TRBJ1-2; the D is unclear. Trimming took off 4 bases at V and 2 bases at J, with 17 bases between the two ends. Germline V gene data show CDR1 as MDHEN and CDR2 as SYDVKM. The CDR3 runs 16 residues. The CDR3 protein is CASSSPGEGLNYGYTF. CDR3 DNA sequence: TGTGCCAGCAGTTCTCCCGGCGAGGGCCTCAACTATGGCTACACCTTC.

The chain joins TRBV10-3 to TRBJ1-4; D may be TRBD1 (5 bases). The CDR3 is 14 amino acids. V dropped 6 bases and J dropped 2 bases, with 10 bases sitting between them. Germline V gene lookup returns CDR1 ENHRY and CDR2 SYGVKD. CDR3 sequence (DNA): TGTGCCATCAGGCAGGGTCCCACTAATGAAAAACTGTTTTTT. Its protein is CAIRQGPTNEKLFF.

The V call is TRBV6-5, the J call TRBJ2-5; TRBD1 is a possible D gene (5 bases). The CDR3 runs 15 residues. V was pared by 5 bases and J by 4 bases, with 17 bases between. Germline CDR1 and CDR2: MNHEY and SVGAGI. CDR3 protein: CASSRQGVTGETQYF. CDR3 sequence (DNA): TGTGCCAGCAGTCGCCAAGGGGTTACAGGAGAGACCCAGTACTTC.

V gene TRBV5-1 combines with J gene TRBJ1-5; weak D call: TRBD1 (6 bases). Trimming took 4 bases from V and 5 from J, leaving 16 bases between them. CDR3 length: 15 amino acids. Germline values: CDR1 SGHRS, CDR2 YFSETQ. CDR3 region: CASSLQGDSDQPQHF. As DNA, the CDR3 is TGCGCCAGCAGCCTACAGGGAGATTCTGATCAGCCCCAGCATTTT.

The V and J genes are TRBV12-3 or TRBV12-4 and TRBJ1-1; 7 nucleotides agree with TRBD1. V shed 7 bases and J 5 bases; nucleotides not matched to a gene: 7. This CDR3 is built from 13 residues. The CDR3 loop is CASTKGARTEAFF. The CDR3 bases are TGTGCCAGCACCAAGGGGGCAAGAACTGAAGCTTTCTTT.

As for this clone: Relative to the germline gene, one junction end is altered; a read error may explain this. This sequence joins TRBV5-1 and TRBJ2-3; 9 nucleotides align to TRBD2. From germline, CDR1 is SGHRS and CDR2 YFSETQ. The CDR3 covers 14 residues. The CDR3 here is CASSRGTSTDTQYF. The CDR3, as DNA: TGCGCCAGCAGCCGAGGGACTAGCACGGATACGCAGTATTTT.

The rearrangement uses TRBV6-5 and TRBJ1-1; a possible D gene is TRBD1 (6 bases). The CDR3 has 12 residues. CDR1 is MNHEY and CDR2 is SVGAGI in the germline V gene. V lost 6 bases and J 6 bases, leaving 11 bases between the germline ends. The CDR3 loop is CASREGVAEAFF. CDR3 nucleotides: TGTGCCAGCAGAGAGGGGGTTGCTGAAGCTTTCTTT.

The V gene is TRBV21-1, the J gene TRBJ2-7; the DNA was not used to check the table's D call, TRBD2. TRBV21-1 is a known pseudogene. CDR3 size: 19 residues. The CDR3 bases are TGTGCCAGCAGCTCGATACCCGGGACTAGTTTTCATAGGTCCTACGAGCAGTACGTC. Translating it yields CASSSIPGTSFHRSYEQYV.

The V call is TRBV18, the J call TRBJ1-5; a possible D gene is TRBD1 (6 bases). The V gene's germline CDR1 is KGHSH and CDR2 LQKENI. The CDR3 covers 15 residues. Trimming pared 4 bases from V and 7 bases from J, leaving 17 bases between. This CDR3 reads CASSREGHRTQPQHF. CDR3 nucleotide sequence: TGTGCCAGCTCACGCGAGGGACACCGTACACAGCCCCAGCATTTT.

This chain joins TRBV28 and TRBJ2-5, with D possibly TRBD1 on 5 matching bases. There are 13 residues in the CDR3. Trimming took 2 bases from V and 5 from J, leaving 9 bases between them. Germline CDR1 is MDHEN and CDR2 is SYDVKM. In nucleotides, the CDR3 is TGTGCCAGCAGTTTAGCAGGGATGGAGACCCAGTACTTC. This translates into CASSLAGMETQYF. The full variable domain, completed using reference TRBV28 and TRBJ2-5, is DVKVTQSSRYLVKRTGEKVFLECVQDMDHENMFWYRQDPGLGLRLIYFSYDVKMKEKGDIPEGYSVSREKKERFSLILESASTNQTSMYLCASSLAGMETQYFGPGTRLLVL.

The chain uses TRBV5-1 and TRBJ2-3; a possible D gene is TRBD1 (5 bases). Between the trimmed V and J ends, which lost 0 bases and 0 bases, there was a span of 11 bases. The germline V gene encodes CDR1 SGHRS and CDR2 YFSETQ. CDR3 size: 16 residues. This chain's CDR3 is CASSLGGVASTDTQYF. The DNA of the CDR3 is TGCGCCAGCAGCTTGGGGGGCGTCGCTAGCACAGATACGCAGTATTTT. Filled out from reference TRBV5-1 and TRBJ2-3, the complete variable domain reads KAGVTQTPRYLIKTRGQQVTLSCSPISGHRSVSWYQQTPGQGLQFLFEYFSETQRNKGNFPGRFSGRQFSNSRSEMNVSTLELGDSALYLCASSLGGVASTDTQYFGPGTRLTVL.

This clone was seen a single time. This chain connects TRBV9 to TRBJ1-2; 9 positions match TRBD1. Per germline, CDR1 SGDLS and CDR2 YYNGEE. The CDR3 loop spans 16 amino acids. V lost 0 bases, J lost 5 bases, and 8 bases stayed unmatched. In DNA, the CDR3 is TGTGCCAGCAGCGTAGCCGGACAGGGGCGTCCTTATGGCTACACCTTC. Its translation is CASSVAGQGRPYGYTF.

The chain has TRBV19 and TRBJ1-5; 11 bases fit TRBD1. The V segment lost 4 bases and the J segment 7 bases; nucleotides outside the gene matches: 3. CDR1 and CDR2 (germline): LNHDA, SQIVND (reference sequence). The CDR3 length is 14 residues. The CDR3 DNA reads as TGTGCCAGTAGTAAAGGACAGGGGGCCCAGCCCCAGCATTTT. Encoded protein: CASSKGQGAQPQHF.

The gene calls are TRBV6-5 and TRBJ1-5; possibly TRBD1 for D (6 bases). This CDR3 is built from 14 residues. Per the germline V gene, CDR1 is MNHEY and CDR2 is SVGAGI. V was pared by 7 bases and J by 5 bases, with 15 bases between. This chain's CDR3 is CASKKQGTDQPQHF. The CDR3 bases are TGTGCCAGCAAAAAACAGGGTACCGATCAGCCCCAGCATTTT.

The J gene is TRBJ1-2, the V gene TRBV28, with D maybe TRBD1 (5 bases). V was pared by 6 bases and J by 11 bases, with 22 bases between. The CDR3 spans 14 residues. From germline, CDR1 is MDHEN and CDR2 SYDVKM. DNA of the CDR3: TGTGCCAGCAGGATACCGGGGACTTTTCACGGTTACACCTTC. This codes for CASRIPGTFHGYTF.

The V gene is TRBV2, the J gene TRBJ2-5; TRBD2 agrees at 9 bases. V trimming: 7 bases; J trimming: 4 bases; junction bases outside the gene matches: 10. The CDR3 is made up of 15 amino acids. Germline V gene sequence: CDR1 SNHLY, CDR2 FYNNEI. CDR3 nucleotides: TGTGCCAGCAACAGAGATAGCGGGAGTAGAGAGACCCAGTACTTC. Protein: CASNRDSGSRETQYF.

The chain recombines TRBV29-1 with TRBJ2-1; 8 bases line up with TRBD1. Trimming at V came to 3 bases and at J to 2 bases, leaving 3 bases not matched to a gene. CDR1 and CDR2 (germline): SQVTM, ANQGSEA. The CDR3 sequence is 14 residues long. The CDR3 is CSVDKTGAYNEQFF. CDR3 DNA sequence: TGCAGCGTTGATAAGACAGGGGCCTACAATGAGCAGTTCTTC.

This chain uses TRBV30 with TRBJ1-2; maybe TRBD1 (5 bases). Germline CDR1 is GTSNPN and CDR2 is SVGIG (reference sequence). The V end was cut by 5 bases, the J end by 7 bases, with 8 bases between. This CDR3 is 10 amino acids long. CDR3 in amino acids: CAWWGGGYTF. The CDR3 bases are TGTGCCTGGTGGGGGGGTGGCTACACCTTC.

This clone has at least ten counts. V usage is TRBV30 and J usage is TRBJ2-7, with a weak D call TRBD1 (6 bases). The CDR3 sequence is 14 residues long. Trimming left V 2 bases short and J 4 bases short, with 15 bases between. CDR1 and CDR2 (germline): GTSNPN, SVGIG (reference sequence). The CDR3: CAWSWAGAVYEQYF. CDR3 DNA sequence: TGTGCCTGGAGTTGGGCAGGGGCTGTATACGAGCAGTACTTC. The entire variable domain, with the rest obtained from reference TRBV30 and TRBJ2-7, is as follows: SQTIHQWPATLVQPVGSPLSLECTVEGTSNPNLYWYRQAAGRGLQLLFYSVGIGQISSEVPQNLSASRPQDRQFILSSKKLLLSDSGFYLCAWSWAGAVYEQYFGPGTRLTVT.